These T cell receptor beta chains were read from a single sample in a study of tumor-infiltrating lymphocytes in primary liver carcinoma. TCRdb recomputed calls from the multiplex PCR reads with MiXCR, one row per CDR3 protein. The repertoire holds 20,000 to 30,000 distinct CDR3 sequences, with over 60% as singletons. The sample consisted of liver tumor tissue from sampling region 5. Receptors were obtained from a woman in her 30s with primary liver carcinoma and hepatitis B virus infection. Each CDR3 is given with its conserved first and last residue. The D gene is left open where the match is weak. Rows may omit the clone size; those that give it use once, few, many or a size class.

j_gene: TRBJ2-3
v_gene: TRBV7-8
abundance: .
d_gene: TRBD2
CDR3aa: CAGSSGEGISTDTQYF
CDR3nt: TGTGCCGGTAGCTCCGGGGAGGGTATTAGCACAGATACGCAGTATTTT

j_gene: TRBJ2-1
v_gene: TRBV11-2
abundance: few
d_gene: .
CDR3aa: CTSSSRPPRGEQFF
CDR3nt: TGTACCAGCAGCTCCCGGCCGCCGAGAGGTGAGCAGTTCTTC

j_gene: TRBJ2-7
v_gene: TRBV28
abundance: .
d_gene: TRBD2
CDR3aa: CASSSVTSAPYEQCF
CDR3nt: TGTGCCAGCAGTTCAGTCACTAGCGCTCCATACGAGCAGTGCTTC

j_gene: TRBJ1-1
v_gene: TRBV7-9
abundance: once
d_gene: .
CDR3aa: CTSSFGLQASF
CDR3nt: TGTACCAGCAGCTTCGGTCTTCAGGCTTCCTTT

j_gene: TRBJ2-2
v_gene: TRBV6-5
abundance: .
d_gene: .
CDR3aa: CAISPRAGFTGELFF
CDR3nt: TGTGCCATCAGTCCGCGGGCAGGCTTCACCGGGGAGCTGTTTTTT

j_gene: TRBJ2-7
v_gene: TRBV4-2
abundance: .
d_gene: TRBD1
CDR3aa: CARSLVGTGNYEQYF
CDR3nt: TGTGCGAGAAGCCTTGTCGGGACAGGGAATTACGAGCAGTACTTC

j_gene: TRBJ2-3
v_gene: TRBV5-4
abundance: .
d_gene: .
CDR3aa: CDGSHRVGTDRQYF
CDR3nt: TGTGACGGCAGCCACCGGGTGGGAACAGATAGGCAGTATTTT

j_gene: TRBJ2-1
v_gene: TRBV28
abundance: .
d_gene: .
CDR3aa: CASSPISRPSYNEQFF
CDR3nt: TGTGCCAGCAGTCCCATAAGCAGGCCATCCTACAATGAGCAGTTCTTC

j_gene: TRBJ2-3
v_gene: TRBV6-6
abundance: once
d_gene: TRBD2
CDR3aa: CASSLWEGCGGRDTQYF
CDR3nt: TGTGCCAGCAGCCTCTGGGAGGGCTGTGGGGGTAGAGATACGCAGTATTTT

j_gene: TRBJ1-4
v_gene: TRBV11-2
abundance: many
d_gene: .
CDR3aa: CASSLEVGDEKLFF
CDR3nt: TGTGCCAGCAGCTTAGAGGTTGGGGACGAAAAACTGTTTTTT

j_gene: TRBJ2-5
v_gene: TRBV12-3/TRBV12-4
abundance: .
d_gene: .
CDR3aa: CASSYRDSQETQYF
CDR3nt: TGTGCCAGCAGTTACCGGGACTCCCAGGAGACCCAATACTTC

j_gene: TRBJ2-3
v_gene: TRBV24-1
abundance: many
d_gene: .
CDR3aa: CATSDGIGTTPGDTQYF
CDR3nt: TGTGCCACCAGTGATGGTATAGGGACAACCCCCGGAGATACGCAGTATTTT

j_gene: TRBJ2-2
v_gene: TRBV11-2
abundance: once
d_gene: TRBD2
CDR3aa: CASSSKRSGRSGGLFF
CDR3nt: TGTGCCAGCAGCTCGAAACGTAGCGGGAGGTCTGGGGGGCTGTTTTTT

j_gene: TRBJ2-3
v_gene: TRBV11-2
abundance: few
d_gene: .
CDR3aa: CASSLILAGDTDTQYF
CDR3nt: TGTGCCAGCAGCTTAATATTGGCGGGGGACACAGATACTCAGTATTTT

j_gene: TRBJ2-4
v_gene: TRBV2
abundance: many
d_gene: .
CDR3aa: CASSAALHAKDIQYF
CDR3nt: TGTGCCAGCAGTGCTGCCTTACACGCCAAAGACATTCAGTACTTC

j_gene: TRBJ2-3
v_gene: TRBV7-6
abundance: .
d_gene: .
CDR3aa: CASSLEQGTDTQYF
CDR3nt: TGTGCCAGCAGCTTAGAACAAGGCACAGATACGCAGTATTTT

j_gene: TRBJ1-2
v_gene: TRBV29-1
abundance: .
d_gene: .
CDR3aa: CSVVHWGSDYTF
CDR3nt: TGCAGCGTTGTACATTGGGGTAGCGACTACACCTTC

j_gene: TRBJ1-6
v_gene: TRBV7-8
abundance: .
d_gene: .
CDR3aa: CASSLVSDSGDSPLHF
CDR3nt: TGTGCCAGCAGTTTAGTTTCGGACAGTGGCGATTCACCCCTCCACTTT

j_gene: TRBJ2-3
v_gene: TRBV29-1
abundance: .
d_gene: .
CDR3aa: CSVVGLDPSTDTQYF
CDR3nt: TGCAGCGTTGTCGGTTTGGACCCAAGCACAGATACGCAGTATTTT

j_gene: TRBJ2-7
v_gene: TRBV11-1
abundance: .
d_gene: .
CDR3aa: CVSSLGYLREQHF
CDR3nt: TGTGTCAGCAGCTTAGGATACCTTCGCGAGCAGCACTTC

j_gene: TRBJ2-1
v_gene: TRBV11-3
abundance: .
d_gene: .
CDR3aa: CASSRLEGGAYERFF
CDR3nt: TGTGCCAGCAGCCGACTAGAGGGGGGGGCGTATGAGCGGTTCTTC

j_gene: TRBJ1-3
v_gene: TRBV10-3
abundance: .
d_gene: .
CDR3aa: CAIGESVSGNIIYF
CDR3nt: TGTGCCATCGGAGAGTCAGTTTCTGGAAACATCATATATTTT

j_gene: TRBJ2-2
v_gene: TRBV5-6
abundance: .
d_gene: .
CDR3aa: CTSSLAPRVTGELLF
CDR3nt: TGTACCAGCAGCTTGGCACCCAGGGTCACCGGGGAACTGTTATTT

j_gene: TRBJ2-2
v_gene: TRBV6-5
abundance: .
d_gene: .
CDR3aa: CVSSYLSGELFF
CDR3nt: TGTGTCAGCAGTTACTTGTCCGGGGAGCTATTTTTT

j_gene: TRBJ2-2
v_gene: TRBV5-6
abundance: .
d_gene: .
CDR3aa: CASSMAPRVTGELLF
CDR3nt: TGTGCGAGCAGCATGGCACCAAGAGTCACCGGGGAGCTGCTTTTT

j_gene: TRBJ2-1
v_gene: TRBV30
abundance: .
d_gene: .
CDR3aa: CAWRLAGLSFNEQFF
CDR3nt: TGTGCCTGGAGACTAGCAGGATTATCCTTCAATGAGCAGTTCTTC

j_gene: TRBJ2-7
v_gene: TRBV6-1
abundance: .
d_gene: .
CDR3aa: CASSDWFGQYF
CDR3nt: TGTGCCAGCAGTGATTGGTTCGGGCAGTACTTC

j_gene: TRBJ2-2
v_gene: TRBV6-5
abundance: .
d_gene: .
CDR3aa: CASSYSPGVGSGTGWLYF
CDR3nt: .

j_gene: TRBJ2-3
v_gene: TRBV7-8
abundance: .
d_gene: .
CDR3aa: CAISSIVSDTQYF
CDR3nt: TGTGCCATAAGCTCAATAGTATCAGATACGCAGTATTTT

j_gene: TRBJ2-3
v_gene: TRBV7-9
abundance: .
d_gene: TRBD2
CDR3aa: CVSSLLLAGATVTQYF
CDR3nt: TGTGTCAGCAGCCTATTACTGGCGGGAGCCACAGTTACGCAGTATTTT

j_gene: TRBJ2-7
v_gene: TRBV4-3
abundance: .
d_gene: TRBD2
CDR3aa: CVSSQAVTGGHISYEQYF
CDR3nt: TGCGTCAGCAGTCAAGCTGTTACGGGGGGTCACATTAGCTACGAGCAGTACTTC

j_gene: TRBJ2-7
v_gene: TRBV4-2
abundance: few
d_gene: .
CDR3aa: CASSQDTPYEQYF
CDR3nt: TGTGCCAGCAGCCAAGATACCCCCTACGAGCAGTACTTC

j_gene: TRBJ1-4
v_gene: TRBV7-8
abundance: .
d_gene: TRBD1
CDR3aa: CARISNRGKSEKLFF
CDR3nt: TGTGCCCGCATCTCCAACAGGGGTAAATCTGAAAAACTGTTTTTT

j_gene: TRBJ2-7
v_gene: TRBV29-1
abundance: .
d_gene: TRBD2
CDR3aa: CSVEWGGARGSKQYF
CDR3nt: TGCAGCGTTGAATGGGGAGGGGCTAGAGGGAGTAAGCAGTACTTC

j_gene: TRBJ2-1
v_gene: TRBV10-3
abundance: many
d_gene: .
CDR3aa: CAISESMVGTYNEQFF
CDR3nt: TGTGCCATCAGTGAGTCGATGGTGGGGACCTACAATGAGCAGTTCTTC

j_gene: TRBJ2-3
v_gene: TRBV7-9
abundance: .
d_gene: TRBD2
CDR3aa: CATSSGNPDTQYF
CDR3nt: TGTGCCACCAGCAGCGGGAACCCGGATACCCAGTATTTT

j_gene: TRBJ2-3
v_gene: TRBV10-3
abundance: many
d_gene: TRBD1
CDR3aa: CAISEGQATQYF
CDR3nt: TGTGCCATCAGCGAAGGACAGGCTACGCAGTATTTT

j_gene: TRBJ2-6
v_gene: TRBV24-1
abundance: .
d_gene: .
CDR3aa: CATRGDWANVLNF
CDR3nt: TGTGCCACCAGAGGGGACTGGGCCAACGTCTTGAATTTC

j_gene: TRBJ2-1
v_gene: TRBV4-2
abundance: .
d_gene: .
CDR3aa: CANSQRIEGGDEQFF
CDR3nt: TGTGCCAACAGTCAAAGAATAGAGGGGGGAGATGAGCAGTTCTTC

j_gene: TRBJ2-7
v_gene: TRBV29-1
abundance: .
d_gene: .
CDR3aa: CSALGDYNEQYF
CDR3nt: TGCAGCGCCCTAGGAGACTACAATGAGCAGTACTTC

j_gene: TRBJ2-2
v_gene: TRBV7-8
abundance: .
d_gene: TRBD2
CDR3aa: CASSSFRLAGEGTGKLFF
CDR3nt: TGTGCCAGCAGCTCCTTTAGGCTAGCGGGAGAGGGCACCGGGAAGCTGTTTTTT

j_gene: TRBJ1-2
v_gene: TRBV6-5
abundance: .
d_gene: TRBD1
CDR3aa: CASSYSGQGSGYTF
CDR3nt: TGTGCCAGTAGTTATAGTGGACAGGGCAGCGGCTACACCTTC